This entry concerns a single TCR beta chain. Germline V CDR1 and CDR2: LNHNV, YYDKDF (reference sequence). V gave up 4 bases and J gave up 5 bases, with 21 bases separating them. CDR3 length: 17 amino acids. The record originates from a study of blood T cell repertoires in COVID-19. Overall study context: In each case, the material was cDNA or gDNA derived from T cells, B-cell-depleted T cells, or PBMCs.

Authors' data handling: Estimation of nucleated cell counts was performed using reference gene primer amplification. Sequenced by immunoSEQ multiplex PCR; TCRdb stores in-frame clones only, minus some. Clonal size and the V and J genes are those of that table, whereas D and trimming came from the DNA. The sample lists 150,000 to 200,000 clones; approximately 86% were seen once. This chain uses TRBV15 with TRBJ2-4; tentative D call: TRBD2 (6 bases). The clonotype was recovered from a man between 45 and 60 years old with active or convalescent COVID-19. The sample consisted of peripheral blood. CDR3 coding DNA: TGTGCCACCAGCAAATTACGGGACTCCCTGTCCCAAAACATTCAGTACTTC. Its protein is CATSKLRDSLSQNIQYF.